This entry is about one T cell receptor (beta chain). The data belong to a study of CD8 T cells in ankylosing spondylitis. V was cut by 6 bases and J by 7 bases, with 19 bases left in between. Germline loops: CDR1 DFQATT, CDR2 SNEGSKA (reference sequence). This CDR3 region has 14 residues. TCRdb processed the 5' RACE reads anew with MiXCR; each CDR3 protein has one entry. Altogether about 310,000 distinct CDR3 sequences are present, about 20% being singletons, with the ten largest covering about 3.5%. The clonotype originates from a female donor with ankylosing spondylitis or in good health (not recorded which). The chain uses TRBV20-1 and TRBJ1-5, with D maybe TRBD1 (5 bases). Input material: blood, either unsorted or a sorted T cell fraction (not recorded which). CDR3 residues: CSAREGDVRQPQHF. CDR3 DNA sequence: TGCAGTGCCCGAGAAGGGGATGTGCGACAGCCCCAGCATTTT.